This entry lists 10 T cell receptor beta chains sequenced from one sample in a study of T cell responses to AZD1222 COVID-19 vaccine. Generated by immunoSEQ multiplex PCR, the TCRdb table keeps only in-frame clones and is missing some. This sample has about 160,000 clones, with about 92% found just once. The material was peripheral blood, obtained 28 days after the second AZD1222 dose. The receptor set was obtained from an adult who received the AZD1222 COVID-19 vaccine.

The J gene is TRBJ1-2, the V gene TRBV7-9; a possible D gene is TRBD1 (6 bases). CDR3 length equals 14 residues. Germline V gene data show CDR1 as SEHNR and CDR2 as FQNEAQ (reference sequence). Trimming shortened V by 1 base and J by 5 bases, and 11 bases separated the two germline ends. CDR3 DNA: TGTGCCAGCAGCTTAGGCGGGACACGGTATGGCTACACCTTC. Translating gives CASSLGGTRYGYTF. The entire variable domain, with the rest obtained from reference TRBV7-9 and TRBJ1-2, is as follows: DTGVSQNPRHKITKRGQNVTFRCDPISEHNRLYWYRQTLGQGPEFLTYFQNEAQLEKSRLLSDRFSAERPKGSFSTLEIQRTEQGDSAMYLCASSLGGTRYGYTFGSGTRLTVV.

The chain combines TRBV24-1 with TRBJ2-5; no firm D call. V lost 4 bases and J 2 bases, leaving 13 bases between the germline ends. From germline, CDR1 is KGHDR and CDR2 SFDVKD. CDR3 length: 15 residues. CDR3 sequence reads: CATSDPRRAQETQYF. For the CDR3, the DNA is TGTGCCACCAGTGACCCTCGCCGGGCTCAAGAGACCCAGTACTTC.

The V and J genes are TRBV27 and TRBJ1-1; 9 bases match TRBD1. J lost 3 bases, V lost 4 bases, and 0 bases had no gene match. This CDR3 has 13 amino acids. The germline CDR1 and CDR2 sequences are MNHEY and SMNVEV (reference sequence). CDR3 sequence (DNA): TGTGCCAGCAGTTGGGACAGGGACACTGAAGCTTTCTTT. It specifies CASSWDRDTEAFF.

This chain links TRBV5-8 with TRBJ2-5, with 9 bases aligning to TRBD1. Germline V CDR1 and CDR2: SGHTS, YDEGEE. V shed 3 bases and J 7 bases; nucleotides not matched to a gene: 7. The CDR3 length is 14 residues. CDR3 sequence (DNA): TGTGCCAGCAGCTCACCGGGACAGGGTGCGACCCAGTACTTC. Translating it yields CASSSPGQGATQYF.

V gene TRBV29-1 combines with J gene TRBJ2-1; 8 positions agree with TRBD2. The CDR3 is 12 residues long. Germline V gene sequence: CDR1 SQVTM, CDR2 ANQGSEA. Trimming cost V 7 bases and J 7 bases; bases outside gene matches: 6. CDR3 in DNA: TGCAGCGCGACGGGAGGGCCAAATGAGCAGTTCTTC. Translating it yields CSATGGPNEQFF.

V gene TRBV6-5 combines with J gene TRBJ1-2; a possible D gene is TRBD1 (5 bases). There are 13 residues in the CDR3. Germline assignment: CDR1 MNHEY and CDR2 SVGAGI. Trimming took off 6 bases at V and 4 bases at J, with 12 bases between the two ends. DNA of the CDR3: TGTGCCAGCAGCTCCGACAGTCTCTATGGCTACACCTTC. It specifies CASSSDSLYGYTF.

The chain combines TRBV5-1 with TRBJ2-3; D unresolved. The CDR3 extends over 15 amino acids. Trimming removed 1 base at V and 0 bases at J, with 9 bases between. CDR1 SGHRS and CDR2 YFSETQ come from the germline V gene. CDR3 protein: CASSLIEDSTDTQYF. The CDR3 DNA follows: TGCGCCAGCAGCTTGATCGAGGATAGCACAGATACGCAGTATTTT.

V usage is TRBV29-1 and J usage is TRBJ1-2, with D tentatively TRBD1 (5 bases). The ends were cut back, 4 bases at V and 8 bases at J, with 14 bases in the middle. CDR1 is SQVTM, CDR2 ANQGSEA, per germline. This CDR3 is 12 amino acids long. CDR3 loop: CSVGNRGFGYTF. The DNA for the CDR3 is TGCAGCGTTGGAAACCGGGGGTTCGGCTACACCTTC.

This clone showed up just once. This chain uses TRBV5-4 with TRBJ2-1; TRBD1 matches 11 bases. V lost 3 bases and J lost 10; bases outside the gene matches: 3. The V gene's germline CDR1 is SGHNT and CDR2 YYREEE (reference sequence). The CDR3 sequence is 13 residues long. CDR3 bases: TGTGCCAGCAGCTGGACAGGGGGCAGGGAGCAGTTCTTC. Translated: CASSWTGGREQFF.

This chain links TRBV7-8 with TRBJ2-1; D is perhaps TRBD1 or TRBD2 (5 bases each). The CDR3 is made up of 16 amino acids. V was clipped by 5 bases and J by 1 base, with 15 bases between them. Germline V lookup: CDR1 SGHVS, CDR2 FQNEAQ. CDR3 protein: CASSTGRVPSYNEQFF. CDR3 DNA sequence: TGTGCCAGCAGCACGGGACGAGTCCCGTCCTACAATGAGCAGTTCTTC.